The entry below gives a single TCR beta chain sequence along with its context. The antigen is not known. The assay was immunoSEQ multiplex PCR, and TCRdb's table has in-frame clones only and misses some. The data contain 120,000 or so clones, approximately 84% of them singletons. This sample is drawn from a study of T cell responses to AZD1222 COVID-19 vaccine. Findings and caveats of the study: Only six or seven AZD1222 recipients were seropositive at baseline. The donors showed a predominance of white British ancestry and of females, with possible underestimation of clonal diversity. Repertoires were obtained only post-peak T cell response.

This CDR3 has 16 residues. V shed 7 bases and J shed 3 bases, with 19 bases lying between them. Germline V gene sequence: CDR1 SNHLY, CDR2 FYNNEI. The source of this sequence is an adult in good health. This specimen consisted of peripheral blood, obtained on day 0 of AZD1222 vaccination. V and J are TRBV2 and TRBJ2-4; TRBD1 or TRBD2 may be the D gene (5 bases each). CDR3 nucleotide sequence: TGTGCCAGCAAGCTCCGGGACGGAAGTAACAAAAACATTCAGTACTTC. Translated, it gives CASKLRDGSNKNIQYF.